The 11 T cell receptor beta chains below come from one sample, sequenced in a study. Each CDR3 protein gets one entry after TCRdb re-called the 5' RACE reads with MiXCR. The sample yields approximately 12,000 distinct CDR3 sequences, 40% to 55% seen once. Sequenced: tumor-infiltrating naive CD4+ T cells sorted from the breast tumor. As for subset: naive CD4+ T cells, CD4+CD45RA+CD25-. The receptors here all came from a female donor with breast cancer.

The chain has TRBV5-1 and TRBJ1-1; 9 bases are a match to TRBD1. The CDR3 sequence is 17 residues long. CDR1 and CDR2 (germline): SGHRS, YFSETQ. Trimming took 2 bases from V and 0 from J; bases not matched to a gene: 8. This chain's CDR3 is CASSLTGGAPMNTEAFF. CDR3 DNA sequence: TGCGCCAGCAGCTTAACAGGGGGCGCCCCGATGAACACTGAAGCTTTCTTT.

The rearrangement uses TRBV7-2 and TRBJ1-2; D gene unclear. Trimming stripped 6 bases from V and 8 bases from J, with 22 bases between. Germline V lookup: CDR1 SGHTA, CDR2 FQGNSA. The CDR3 length is 15 residues. The CDR3 DNA reads TGTGCCAGCAGTTCTCGCCCCGGACGGGCCAGCGGCTACACCTTC. Its protein is CASSSRPGRASGYTF.

The CDR3 protein is CASSLIRDVRIRNTIYF. The CDR3, as DNA: TGTGCCAGCAGCTTAATAAGAGACGTACGGATCCGAAACACCATATATTTT. The chain links TRBV7-3 to TRBJ1-3; D not resolved. Germline-derived CDR1 and CDR2 are SGHTA and FQGTGA. The CDR3 covers 17 residues. Trimming took 1 base from V and 5 from J, leaving 18 bases between them.

V and J are TRBV20-1 and TRBJ1-1; D gene uncertain. Germline CDR1 and CDR2: DFQATT and SNEGSKA (reference sequence). The CDR3 covers 10 residues. V was clipped by 2 bases and J by 7 bases, with 5 bases between them. CDR3 loop: CSARIIEAFF. CDR3 coding DNA: TGCAGTGCTAGAATCATTGAAGCTTTCTTT.

In its sample, this clonotype is medium-sized (0.01 to 0.1%). The chain is built from TRBV6-2 or TRBV6-3 and TRBJ2-2, with TRBD1 matching 7 bases. J was trimmed by 0 bases and V by 3 bases; bases with no gene match: 4. Germline V lookup: CDR1 MNHEY, CDR2 SVGEGT. This CDR3 has 16 residues. CDR3 coding DNA: TGTGCCAGCAGTTATCGCGACAGGGCGAACACCGGGGAGCTGTTTTTT. This translates into CASSYRDRANTGELFF.

The sample holds a few counts of this clonotype. This rearrangement joins TRBV4-3 to TRBJ2-2; D remains unclear. The germline V and J ends were trimmed by 0 bases and 3 bases, with 14 bases remaining between them. Germline V gene sequence: CDR1 LGHNA, CDR2 YSLEER. The CDR3 spans 17 residues. CDR3 residues: CASSQDKLPLDTGELFF. The DNA for the CDR3 is TGCGCCAGCAGCCAAGATAAACTCCCGTTAGACACCGGGGAGCTGTTTTTT.

This clonotype was observed a few times. V usage is TRBV29-1 and J usage is TRBJ2-3; D gene unclear. V shed 3 bases and J shed 2 bases, with 6 bases lying between them. CDR1 is SQVTM, CDR2 ANQGSEA, per germline. This CDR3 spans 12 amino acids. This CDR3 is CSVDLLTDTQYF. CDR3 nucleotides: TGCAGCGTTGATCTCCTCACAGATACGCAGTATTTT.

The CDR3 DNA sequence: TGCAGCGTTGTCCGGGGGCTAAACACTGAAGCTTTCTTT. Protein product: CSVVRGLNTEAFF. The V gene is TRBV29-1, the J gene TRBJ1-1; D is perhaps TRBD1 (6 bases). Germline V gene sequence: CDR1 SQVTM, CDR2 ANQGSEA. V shed 4 bases and J shed 2 bases, with 11 bases lying between them. The CDR3 runs to 13 residues.

Turning to this clonotype: The CDR3 does not close with the conserved phenylalanine or tryptophan, likely indicating a read error. The rearrangement joins TRBV6-2 or TRBV6-3 to TRBJ1-4; D remains unclear. Looked up from germline, CDR1 is MNHEY and CDR2 is SVGEGT. This CDR3 comprises 14 residues. Trimming took off 6 bases at V and 2 bases at J, with 10 bases between the two ends. The CDR3 is CASRVTSTNEKLFL. The DNA of the CDR3 is TGTGCCAGCAGGGTAACGTCGACTAATGAAAAACTGTTTCTT.

V usage is TRBV6-2 or TRBV6-3 and J usage is TRBJ1-3; D is uncertain. V lost 6 bases to trimming and J lost 2 bases, with 14 bases between them. This CDR3 spans 15 amino acids. Germline CDR1 is MNHEY and CDR2 is SVGEGT. CDR3 loop: CASRTTERPGNTIYF. Here the CDR3 DNA reads TGTGCCAGCAGGACGACGGAACGGCCTGGAAACACCATATATTTT.

CDR3 loop: CASRETQRDTEAFF. The CDR3 DNA sequence: TGTGCCAGCAGAGAAACTCAGAGGGACACTGAAGCTTTCTTT. V is TRBV6-2 or TRBV6-3 and J is TRBJ1-1; D is unclear. Germline values: CDR1 MNHEY, CDR2 SVGEGT. The CDR3 contains 14 residues. V lost 6 bases, J lost 3 bases, and 14 bases lay in between.